The sample holds one count of the clone carrying this TCR beta chain. What it recognizes is unknown. This sample was included in a study of response to subunit inactivated influenza vaccine. Study-wide findings and caveats: Few additional T cells are recruited per seasonal influenza vaccination, authors suggested.

This CDR3 contains 13 residues. Germline CDR1 SEHNR, CDR2 FQNEAQ (reference sequence). With 2 bases removed from V and 4 bases from J, the gap between germline ends came to 6 bases. From the RT-PCR reads, TCRdb called clonotypes with MiXCR, one entry per CDR3 protein. Of 600,000 to 850,000 distinct CDR3 sequences in the sample, approximately 14% were seen once. Sample: PBMCs from blood, taken less than 15 days before vaccination. This receptor was identified in a man aged 45-65 years who received an inactivated influenza vaccine. The J gene is TRBJ2-1, the V gene TRBV7-9; D is uncertain. The DNA for the CDR3 is TGTGCCAGCAGCTTACCCCCTTACAATGAGCAGTTCTTC. Its protein is CASSLPPYNEQFF.